This T cell receptor (beta chain) was profiled in a study of cytomegalovirus exposure and HLA in healthy donors. Comment on this clone: Its antigen is currently unknown.

General observations from the study: Association of a missense DCLRE1C variant with TCR beta V- and J-gene trimming was reported in a later analysis. Among CMV-associated TCR beta chains, most appeared HLA-restricted in a later analysis. Within an earlier analysis, most TCR beta V segments proved productive either about 87% or about 30% of the time. The authors considered a cluster of highly shared sequence variants likely to be a sequencing artifact.

PCR primers comprised 60 Vbeta and 13 Jbeta primers. Libraries were prepared by immunoSEQ multiplex PCR; TCRdb keeps only in-frame clonotypes and omits some of them. The table includes about 160,000 clones, 60% to 85% detected once. CDR1 and CDR2 (germline): SGHTA, FQGNSA. The CDR3 sequence is 15 residues long. The V end was cut by 0 bases, the J end by 3 bases, with 12 bases between. The source material was PBMCs. This clonotype was sampled from a woman in her 50s in good health and CMV-seropositive. The chain links TRBV7-2 to TRBJ2-7, with D hard to call. The CDR3 DNA reads TGTGCCAGCAGCTTAGCGCCCCAGGTGTACTACGAGCAGTACTTC. Its protein is CASSLAPQVYYEQYF.